These 4 T cell receptor beta chains originate from one sample sequenced in a study of blood T cell repertoires in COVID-19 (dated by TCRdb to 2018 to 2021). Libraries were built with the immunoSEQ multiplex PCR assay. Here the immuneACCESS table is served through TCRdb, limited to in-frame sequences with V and J called. Missing clones are a known gap in these copies; in checked studies unresolved V genes cover under half, and the rest lacks a known reason. This sample holds some 340,000 clones; about four fifths were observed only once. 2.5% to 3% of the sample belongs to the ten largest clones. Sequencing was carried out using peripheral blood. The receptors were gathered from a man younger than 40 with active or convalescent COVID-19.

The chain combines TRBV6-2 or TRBV6-3 with TRBJ2-7; D is unresolved. Looked up from germline, CDR1 is MNHEY and CDR2 is SVGEGT. This CDR3 spans 12 amino acids. Deletions cut 5 bases from V and 5 bases from J, with 10 bases between. The CDR3 DNA reads as TGTGCCAGCAGTACCAGGCGCGACGAGCAGTACTTC. This codes for CASSTRRDEQYF.

This chain links TRBV13 with TRBJ1-1; TRBD1 matches 7 bases. This CDR3 comprises 13 residues. Trimming cost V 6 bases and J 4 bases; bases outside gene matches: 5. CDR1 and CDR2 (germline): PRHDT, FYEKMQ (reference sequence). The CDR3 DNA follows: TGTGCCAGCAGATTCGACAGGGCCACTGAAGCTTTCTTT. Amino acid sequence: CASRFDRATEAFF.

In this sample, this clone turned up once. A junction boundary mismatches the germline segment, possibly from a read error. The rearrangement links TRBV3-1 (or the pseudogene TRBV3-2) to TRBJ2-7, with a tentative D call TRBD1 (5 bases). The CDR3 length is 12 residues. CDR1 and CDR2 from the germline V gene are LGHDT and YNNKEL (reference sequence). The CDR3 nucleotides are TGTGCCAGCAGCCAAGGTGGGCCAGGGAAAGACTTC. This sequence encodes CASSQGGPGKDF.

V gene TRBV15 combines with J gene TRBJ1-2; maybe TRBD1 (5 bases). Trimming removed 5 bases at V and 8 bases at J, with 9 bases between. This CDR3 spans 11 amino acids. CDR1 is LNHNV, CDR2 YYDKDF, per germline (reference sequence). The chain's CDR3 is CATSGGLGYTF. The CDR3 DNA is TGTGCCACCAGCGGGGGGTTAGGCTACACCTTC.